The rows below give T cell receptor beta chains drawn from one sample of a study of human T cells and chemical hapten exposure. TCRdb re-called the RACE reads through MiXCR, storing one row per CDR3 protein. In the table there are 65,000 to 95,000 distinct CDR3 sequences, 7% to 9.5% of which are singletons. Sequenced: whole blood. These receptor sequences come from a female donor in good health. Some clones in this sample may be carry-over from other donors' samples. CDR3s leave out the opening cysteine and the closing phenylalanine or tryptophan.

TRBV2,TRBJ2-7,AWSDRAVDEQY
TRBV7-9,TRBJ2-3,ASSPYRAGPITTDTQY
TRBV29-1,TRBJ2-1,SSRQANEQF
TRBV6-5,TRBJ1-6,ASNSDGKDNSPLH
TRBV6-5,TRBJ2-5,ASSRGSGGGAQY
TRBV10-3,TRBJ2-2,AIRGDSANTGELF
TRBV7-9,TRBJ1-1,ASSLLESYTEAF
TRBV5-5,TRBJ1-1,ASSQTGRGRDTEAF
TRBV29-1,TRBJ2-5,SVDAFLVRETQY
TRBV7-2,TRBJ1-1,ASSLVGRDTEAF
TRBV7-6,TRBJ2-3,ASSLVGGAGTDTQY
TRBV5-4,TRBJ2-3,ASSLRLAGGLTDTQY
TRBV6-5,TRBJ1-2,ASSYSWGRDGYT
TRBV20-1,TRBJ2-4,SARRASGVVKNIQY
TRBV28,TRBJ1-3,ASTVTSLLVSGNTIY
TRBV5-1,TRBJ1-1,ASSLAGDRGKAF
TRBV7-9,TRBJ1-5,ASSLQRNSNQPQH
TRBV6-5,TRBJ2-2,ASLRRPSSGELF
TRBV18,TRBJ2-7,ASSPSQGAYEQY
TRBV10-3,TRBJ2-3,AIRGSTDTQY
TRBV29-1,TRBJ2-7,SVERARGEQY
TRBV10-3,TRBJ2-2,AISEEGPGRTGELF
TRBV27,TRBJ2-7,ASSPWTGSYEQY
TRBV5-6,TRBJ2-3,ASSLRSGGAQDTQY
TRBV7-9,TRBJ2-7,ASSPPDRLWYYEQY
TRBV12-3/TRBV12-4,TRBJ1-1,ASSRDRVTEAF
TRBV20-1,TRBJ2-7,SATPGLLYEQY
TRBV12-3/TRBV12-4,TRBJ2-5,ASRADRGRETQY
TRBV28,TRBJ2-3,ASSPLGRTDTQY
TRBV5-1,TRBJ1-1,ASSLGRGTEAF
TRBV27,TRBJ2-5,ASSLALAGAPTQY
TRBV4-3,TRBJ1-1,ASSQDWGGFGAF
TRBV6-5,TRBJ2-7,ASSSYKGSPAYEQY
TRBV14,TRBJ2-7,ASSQAGGLYEQY
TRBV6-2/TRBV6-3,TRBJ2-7,ASSYSPGTAPYEQY
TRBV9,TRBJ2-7,ASSVGQFNYEQY
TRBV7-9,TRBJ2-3,ASSLVRTASTDTQY
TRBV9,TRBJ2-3,ASSVDSEDTQY
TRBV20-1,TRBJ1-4,SAAGGDGEKLF
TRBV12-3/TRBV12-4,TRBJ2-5,ASSPGLAGAGGETQY
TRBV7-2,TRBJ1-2,ASSLVGRAYGYT
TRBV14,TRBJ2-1,ASSPLTSGSSYNEQF
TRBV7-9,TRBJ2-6,ALRDSGANVLT
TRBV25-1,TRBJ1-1,ASKLFTEAF
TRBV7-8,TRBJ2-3,ASSLGGARGDTQY
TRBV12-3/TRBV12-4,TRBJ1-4,ASSKQGATEKLF
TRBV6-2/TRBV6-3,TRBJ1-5,ASRAGGQPQH
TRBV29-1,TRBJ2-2,SGSGDRGSDTGELF
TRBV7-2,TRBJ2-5,ASSSLGGGWTQY
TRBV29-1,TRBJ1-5,SVSRGSNQPQH
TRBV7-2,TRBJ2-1,ASSIGLAGTFYNEQF
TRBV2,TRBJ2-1,ASRDRGDEQF
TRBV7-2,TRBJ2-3,ASSFSSGDTQY
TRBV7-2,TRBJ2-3,ASSLGPSGFLY
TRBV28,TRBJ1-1,ASALRVGGSTEAF